This entry is about one T cell receptor (beta chain). The data are from a study of blood T cell repertoires in COVID-19. At the level of the study: The United States, Italy and Spain provided the acute and convalescent COVID-19 samples. T cells, B-cell-depleted T cells, or PBMCs supplied cDNA or gDNA.

Trimming removed 5 bases from V and 5 bases from J; junction bases left unmatched: 5. Germline loops: CDR1 LNHDA, CDR2 SQIVND (reference sequence). This CDR3 contains 15 residues. Authors' data handling: Amplification of reference gene primers provided the estimated nucleated cell counts. Clones were sequenced by immunoSEQ multiplex PCR, and TCRdb holds only the in-frame ones, with some missing. The DNA was the basis for D and trimming; V, J and clone size are from that table. The sample holds approximately 100,000 clones; 89% are singletons and the top ten take 3.5%. The sequence was collected from a woman aged 55-70 years with acute or convalescent COVID-19. The chain employs TRBV19 and TRBJ2-1; 11 bases line up with TRBD2. Sequenced material: peripheral blood. Written as DNA, the CDR3 is TGTGCCAGTAGTGCCGGGACTAGCGGAAACAATGAGCAGTTCTTC. Translated: CASSAGTSGNNEQFF.